The sequence of this T cell receptor beta chain was determined in a study of T cell responses to AZD1222 COVID-19 vaccine. Per germline, CDR1 SEHNR and CDR2 FQNEAQ (reference sequence). The CDR3 covers 15 residues. With 5 bases removed from V and 3 bases from J, the gap between germline ends came to 14 bases. A note on this clone: Its antigen is unknown.

General study points: Targeting of unmutated variant regions was reportedly seen in nearly half of spike-specific TCRs.

Investigators merged groups given second doses at roughly 4 or roughly 12 weeks. Profiling relied on immunoSEQ multiplex PCR, and the TCRdb table lists in-frame clones only, not all of them. The sample has about 74,000 clones, approximately 90% seen once; the top ten hold approximately 8%. The chain carries TRBV7-9 and TRBJ1-5, with TRBD1 as a possible D gene (6 bases). Sequenced here: peripheral blood, sampled 28 days after the second AZD1222 dose. The sequence was obtained from an adult who received the AZD1222 COVID-19 vaccine. Here the CDR3 reads CASSQGQRHNQPQHF. The CDR3 DNA sequence: TGTGCCAGCAGCCAGGGACAACGGCACAATCAGCCCCAGCATTTT. Looking up the rest from reference TRBV7-9 and TRBJ1-5 gives the full variable domain: DTGVSQNPRHKITKRGQNVTFRCDPISEHNRLYWYRQTLGQGPEFLTYFQNEAQLEKSRLLSDRFSAERPKGSFSTLEIQRTEQGDSAMYLCASSQGQRHNQPQHFGDGTRLSIL.